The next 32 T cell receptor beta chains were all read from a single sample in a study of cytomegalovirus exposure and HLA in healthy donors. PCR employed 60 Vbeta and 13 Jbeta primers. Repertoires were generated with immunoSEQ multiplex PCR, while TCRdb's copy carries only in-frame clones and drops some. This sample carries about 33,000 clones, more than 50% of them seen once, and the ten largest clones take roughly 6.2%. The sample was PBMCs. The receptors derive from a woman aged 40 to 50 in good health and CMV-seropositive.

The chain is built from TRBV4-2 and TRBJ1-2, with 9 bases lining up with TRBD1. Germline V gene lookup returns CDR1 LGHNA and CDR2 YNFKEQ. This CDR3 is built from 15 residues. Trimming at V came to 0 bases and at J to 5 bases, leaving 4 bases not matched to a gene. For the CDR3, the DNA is TGTGCCAGCAGCCAAGAGACAGGGGGTTGGTATGGCTACACCTTC. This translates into CASSQETGGWYGYTF.

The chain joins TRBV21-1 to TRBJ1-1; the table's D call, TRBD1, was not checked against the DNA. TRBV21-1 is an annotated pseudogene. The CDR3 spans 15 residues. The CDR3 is CASSKDTGTNTEAFF. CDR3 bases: TGTGCCAGCAGCAAAGATACAGGAACGAACACTGAAGCTTTCTTT.

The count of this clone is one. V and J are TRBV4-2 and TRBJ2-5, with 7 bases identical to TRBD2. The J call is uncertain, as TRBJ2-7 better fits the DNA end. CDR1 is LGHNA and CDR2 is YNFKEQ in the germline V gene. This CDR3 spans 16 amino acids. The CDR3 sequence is CASSQEIGIAGYEQYF. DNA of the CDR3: TGTGCCAGCAGCCAAGAAATAGGGATAGCGGGCTACGAGCAGTACTTC.

CDR3 in amino acids: CASRQGDFSNQPQHF. The CDR3 nucleotides are TGTGCCAGTAGGCAGGGGGATTTTAGCAATCAGCCCCAGCATTTT. The chain is built from TRBV19 and TRBJ1-5; the match to TRBD1 covers 7 bases. This CDR3 contains 15 residues. V was pared by 6 bases and J by 0 bases, with 5 bases of the junction left unmatched. Germline lookup yields CDR1 LNHDA and CDR2 SQIVND (reference sequence).

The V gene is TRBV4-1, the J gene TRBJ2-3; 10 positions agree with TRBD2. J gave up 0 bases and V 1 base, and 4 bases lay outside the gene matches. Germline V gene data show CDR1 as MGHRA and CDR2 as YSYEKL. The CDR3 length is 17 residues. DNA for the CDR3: TGCGCCAGCAGCCAAGCTAGCGGGGGACGAAGCACAGATACGCAGTATTTT. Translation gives CASSQASGGRSTDTQYF.

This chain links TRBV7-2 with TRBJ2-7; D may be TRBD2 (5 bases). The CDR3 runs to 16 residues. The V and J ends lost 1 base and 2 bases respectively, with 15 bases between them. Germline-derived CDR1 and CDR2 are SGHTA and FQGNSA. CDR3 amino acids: CASSLGVPGRAYEQYF. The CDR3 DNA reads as TGTGCCAGCAGCTTAGGAGTCCCGGGAAGGGCCTACGAGCAGTACTTC.

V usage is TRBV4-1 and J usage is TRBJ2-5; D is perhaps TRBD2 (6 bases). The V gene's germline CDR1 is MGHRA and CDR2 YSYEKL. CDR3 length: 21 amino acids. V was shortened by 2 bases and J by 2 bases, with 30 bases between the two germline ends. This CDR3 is CASSQRTNRFIGPGGQETQYF. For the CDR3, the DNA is TGCGCCAGCAGCCAACGGACTAACCGTTTTATAGGGCCCGGCGGGCAAGAGACCCAGTACTTC.

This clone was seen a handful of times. The CDR3 spells CASSDNALSYEQYF. The DNA of the CDR3 is TGCGCCAGCTCCGACAATGCCCTCTCCTACGAGCAGTACTTC. The chain uses TRBV5-1 and TRBJ2-7; D is uncertain. Per the germline V gene, CDR1 is SGHRS and CDR2 is YFSETQ. The CDR3 length is 14 residues. V lost 7 bases, J lost 0 bases, and 14 bases lay in between.

CDR3 DNA: TGTGCCAGCAGCAGGACAGGGGAAGGGTATGGCTACACCTTC. It yields the protein CASSRTGEGYGYTF. The chain has TRBV2 and TRBJ1-2; 9 bases line up with TRBD1. The CDR3 contains 14 residues. Germline CDR1 and CDR2: SNHLY and FYNNEI. V was clipped by 6 bases and J by 5 bases; unmatched bases: 7. Together with reference TRBV2 and TRBJ1-2, the CDR3 gives the full variable domain: EPEVTQTPSHQVTQMGQEVILRCVPISNHLYFYWYRQILGQKVEFLVSFYNNEISEKSEIFDDQFSVERPDGSNFTLKIRSTKLEDSAMYFCASSRTGEGYGYTFGSGTRLTVV.

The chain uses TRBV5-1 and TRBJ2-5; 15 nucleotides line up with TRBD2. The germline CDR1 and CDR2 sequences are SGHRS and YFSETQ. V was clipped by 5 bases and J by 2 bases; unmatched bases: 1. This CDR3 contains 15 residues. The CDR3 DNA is TGCGCCAGCAGGGGGACTAGCGGGGGGCAAGAGACCCAGTACTTC. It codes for CASRGTSGGQETQYF.

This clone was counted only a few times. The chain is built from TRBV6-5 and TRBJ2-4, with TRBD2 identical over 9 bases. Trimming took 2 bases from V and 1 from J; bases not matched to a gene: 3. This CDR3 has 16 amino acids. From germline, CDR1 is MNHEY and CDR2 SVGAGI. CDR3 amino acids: CASSYDLAGAKNIQYF. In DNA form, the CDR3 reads TGTGCCAGCAGTTACGACCTAGCGGGGGCCAAAAACATTCAGTACTTC.

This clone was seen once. The CDR3 spells CASSRQGTKTQYF. CDR3 in DNA: TGTGCCAGCAGTCGGCAGGGGACGAAGACCCAGTACTTC. J is TRBJ2-5 and V is TRBV2; D may be TRBD1 (6 bases). This CDR3 has 13 residues. Deletions cut 5 bases from V and 6 bases from J, with 13 bases between. Germline assignment: CDR1 SNHLY and CDR2 FYNNEI. Full variable domain (remainder filled in from reference TRBV2 and TRBJ2-5): EPEVTQTPSHQVTQMGQEVILRCVPISNHLYFYWYRQILGQKVEFLVSFYNNEISEKSEIFDDQFSVERPDGSNFTLKIRSTKLEDSAMYFCASSRQGTKTQYFGPGTRLLVL.

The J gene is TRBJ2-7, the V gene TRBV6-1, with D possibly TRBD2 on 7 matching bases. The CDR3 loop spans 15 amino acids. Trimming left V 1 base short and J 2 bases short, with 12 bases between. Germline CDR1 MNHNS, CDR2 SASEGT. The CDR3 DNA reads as TGTGCCAGCAGTGAAGTCGCGGGGGCGACCTACGAGCAGTACTTC. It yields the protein CASSEVAGATYEQYF.

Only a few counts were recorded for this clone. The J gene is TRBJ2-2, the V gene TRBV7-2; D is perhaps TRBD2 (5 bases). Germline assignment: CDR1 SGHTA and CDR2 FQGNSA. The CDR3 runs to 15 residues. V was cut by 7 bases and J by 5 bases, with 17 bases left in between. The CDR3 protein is CASTPRRLWTGELFF. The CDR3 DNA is TGTGCCAGCACCCCACGGAGGTTGTGGACCGGGGAGCTGTTTTTT.

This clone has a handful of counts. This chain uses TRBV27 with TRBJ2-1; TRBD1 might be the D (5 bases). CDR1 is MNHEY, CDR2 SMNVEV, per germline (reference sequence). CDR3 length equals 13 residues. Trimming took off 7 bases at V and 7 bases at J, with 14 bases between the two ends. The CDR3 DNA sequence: TGTGCCAGCAATCAGGGAAACACGAATGAGCAGTTCTTC. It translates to CASNQGNTNEQFF.

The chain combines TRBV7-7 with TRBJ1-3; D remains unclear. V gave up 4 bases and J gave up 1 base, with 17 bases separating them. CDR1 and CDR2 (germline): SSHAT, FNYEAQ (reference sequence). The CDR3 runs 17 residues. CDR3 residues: CASSSKNAGPSGNTIYF. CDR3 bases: TGTGCCAGCAGCTCGAAAAATGCAGGTCCTTCTGGAAACACCATATATTTT.

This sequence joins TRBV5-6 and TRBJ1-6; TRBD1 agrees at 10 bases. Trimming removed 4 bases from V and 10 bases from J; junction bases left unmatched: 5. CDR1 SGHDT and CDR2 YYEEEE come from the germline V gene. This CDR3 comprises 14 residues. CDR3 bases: TGTGCCAGCAGCCCGGACAGGGGGGGATCACCCCTCCACTTT. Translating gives CASSPDRGGSPLHF. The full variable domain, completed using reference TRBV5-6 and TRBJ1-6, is DAGVTQSPTHLIKTRGQQVTLRCSPKSGHDTVSWYQQALGQGPQFIFQYYEEEERQRGNFPDRFSGHQFPNYSSELNVNALLLGDSALYLCASSPDRGGSPLHFGNGTRLTVT.

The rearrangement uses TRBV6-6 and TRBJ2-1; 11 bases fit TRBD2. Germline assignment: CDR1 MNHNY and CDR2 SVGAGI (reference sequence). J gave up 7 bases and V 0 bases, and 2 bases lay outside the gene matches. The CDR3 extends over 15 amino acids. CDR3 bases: TGTGCCAGCAGTTACTCGTCTAGCGGGGGGAATGAGCAGTTCTTC. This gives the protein CASSYSSSGGNEQFF.

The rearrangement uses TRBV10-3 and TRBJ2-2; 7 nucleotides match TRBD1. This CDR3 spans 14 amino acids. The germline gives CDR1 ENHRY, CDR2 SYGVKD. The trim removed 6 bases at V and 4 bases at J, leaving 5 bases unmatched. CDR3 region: CAIRTGSPTGELFF. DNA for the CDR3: TGTGCCATCAGGACAGGGTCACCCACCGGGGAGCTGTTTTTT.

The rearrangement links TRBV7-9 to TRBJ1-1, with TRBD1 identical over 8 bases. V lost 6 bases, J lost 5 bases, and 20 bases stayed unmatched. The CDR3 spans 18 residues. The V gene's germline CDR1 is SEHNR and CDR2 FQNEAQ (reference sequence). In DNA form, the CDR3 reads TGTGCCAGCAGTAAAACGACAGGGGTGCTTCAGAAAGAGACTGAAGCTTTCTTT. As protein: CASSKTTGVLQKETEAFF.

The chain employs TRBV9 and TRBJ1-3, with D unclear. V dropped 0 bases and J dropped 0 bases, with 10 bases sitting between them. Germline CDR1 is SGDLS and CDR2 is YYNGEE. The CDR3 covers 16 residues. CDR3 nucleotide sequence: TGTGCCAGCAGCGTAGACAGACCCTCCTCTGGAAACACCATATATTTT. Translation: CASSVDRPSSGNTIYF.

CDR3 sequence (DNA): TGTGCCAGCAGTGAACTCGGACAGGGGGTCGGAGCTGAAGCTTTCTTT. It specifies CASSELGQGVGAEAFF. This sequence joins TRBV6-1 and TRBJ1-1; 10 nucleotides line up with TRBD1. The CDR3 contains 16 residues. CDR1 is MNHNS and CDR2 is SASEGT in the germline V gene. The trim removed 2 bases at V and 6 bases at J, leaving 9 bases unmatched.

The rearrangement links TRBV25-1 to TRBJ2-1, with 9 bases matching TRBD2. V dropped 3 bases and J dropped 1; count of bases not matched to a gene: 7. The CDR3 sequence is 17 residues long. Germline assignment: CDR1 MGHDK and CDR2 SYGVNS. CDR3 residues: CASSDRREGGSYNEQFF. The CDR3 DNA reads TGTGCCAGCAGTGATCGGCGGGAGGGGGGGTCCTACAATGAGCAGTTCTTC. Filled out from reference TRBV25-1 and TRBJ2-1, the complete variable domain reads EADIYQTPRYLVIGTGKKITLECSQTMGHDKMYWYQQDPGMELHLIHYSYGVNSTEKGDLSSESTVSRIRTEHFPLTLESARPSHTSQYLCASSDRREGGSYNEQFFGPGTRLTVL.

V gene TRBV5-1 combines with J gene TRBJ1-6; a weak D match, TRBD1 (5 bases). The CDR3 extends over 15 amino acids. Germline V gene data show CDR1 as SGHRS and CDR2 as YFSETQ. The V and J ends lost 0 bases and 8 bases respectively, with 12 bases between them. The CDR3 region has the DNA TGCGCCAGCAGCTTGGATTTGGGACTTCATTCACCCCTCCACTTT. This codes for CASSLDLGLHSPLHF. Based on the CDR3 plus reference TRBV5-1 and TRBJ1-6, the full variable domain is KAGVTQTPRYLIKTRGQQVTLSCSPISGHRSVSWYQQTPGQGLQFLFEYFSETQRNKGNFPGRFSGRQFSNSRSEMNVSTLELGDSALYLCASSLDLGLHSPLHFGNGTRLTVT.

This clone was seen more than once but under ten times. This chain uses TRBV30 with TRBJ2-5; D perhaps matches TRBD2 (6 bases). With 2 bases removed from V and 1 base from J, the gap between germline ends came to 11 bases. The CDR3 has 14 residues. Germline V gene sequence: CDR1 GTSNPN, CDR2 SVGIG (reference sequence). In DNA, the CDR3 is TGTGCCTGGAGTCGGGGAGCGGGCCAAGAGACCCAGTACTTC. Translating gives CAWSRGAGQETQYF. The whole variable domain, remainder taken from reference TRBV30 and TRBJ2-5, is SQTIHQWPATLVQPVGSPLSLECTVEGTSNPNLYWYRQAAGRGLQLLFYSVGIGQISSEVPQNLSASRPQDRQFILSSKKLLLSDSGFYLCAWSRGAGQETQYFGPGTRLLVL.

CDR3 residues: CASIPTENTEAFF. As DNA, the CDR3 is TGTGCCAGTATTCCGACAGAAAACACTGAAGCTTTCTTT. The V gene is TRBV19, the J gene TRBJ1-1, with D possibly being TRBD1 (5 bases). The germline gives CDR1 LNHDA, CDR2 SQIVND (reference sequence). The length of the CDR3 is 13 residues. The V gene lost 7 bases and the J gene lost 2 bases, with 11 bases spanning the gap.

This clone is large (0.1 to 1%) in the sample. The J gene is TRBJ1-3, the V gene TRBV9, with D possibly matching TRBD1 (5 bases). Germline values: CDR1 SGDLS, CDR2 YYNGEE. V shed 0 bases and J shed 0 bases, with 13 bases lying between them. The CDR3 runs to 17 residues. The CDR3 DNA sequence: TGTGCCAGCAGCGTAGGACCCCACAGGAGCTCTGGAAACACCATATATTTT. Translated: CASSVGPHRSSGNTIYF.

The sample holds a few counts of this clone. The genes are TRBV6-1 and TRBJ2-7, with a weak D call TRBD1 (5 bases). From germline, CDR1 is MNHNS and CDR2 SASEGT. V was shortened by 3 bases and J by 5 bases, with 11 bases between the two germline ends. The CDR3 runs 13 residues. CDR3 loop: CASSDREIDEQYF. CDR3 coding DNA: TGTGCCAGCAGTGACAGGGAAATAGACGAGCAGTACTTC.

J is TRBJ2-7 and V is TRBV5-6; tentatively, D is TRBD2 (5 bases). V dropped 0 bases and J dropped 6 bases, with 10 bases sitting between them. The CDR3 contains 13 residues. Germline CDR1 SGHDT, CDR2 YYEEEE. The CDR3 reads CASSLVSGSEQYF. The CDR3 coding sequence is TGTGCCAGCAGCTTGGTGTCGGGGAGCGAGCAGTACTTC.

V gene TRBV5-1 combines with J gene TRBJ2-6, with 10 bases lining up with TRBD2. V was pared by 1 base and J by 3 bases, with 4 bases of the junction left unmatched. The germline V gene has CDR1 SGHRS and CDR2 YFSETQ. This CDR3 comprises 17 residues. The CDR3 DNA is TGCGCCAGCAGCTTGAGCGGGGGGGCTAATGGGGCCAACGTCCTGACTTTC. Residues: CASSLSGGANGANVLTF.

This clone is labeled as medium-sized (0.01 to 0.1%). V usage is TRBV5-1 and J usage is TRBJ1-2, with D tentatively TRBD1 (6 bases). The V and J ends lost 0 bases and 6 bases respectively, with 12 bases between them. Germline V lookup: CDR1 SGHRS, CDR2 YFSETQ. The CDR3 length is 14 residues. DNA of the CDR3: TGCGCCAGCAGCTTGGGGTACAGGGATGATGGCTACACCTTC. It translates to CASSLGYRDDGYTF.

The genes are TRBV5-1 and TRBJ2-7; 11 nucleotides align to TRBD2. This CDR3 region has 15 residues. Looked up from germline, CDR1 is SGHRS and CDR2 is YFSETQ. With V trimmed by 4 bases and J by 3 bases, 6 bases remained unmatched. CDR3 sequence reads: CASSNGLAGIYEQYF. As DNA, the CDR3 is TGCGCCAGCAGCAACGGACTAGCGGGTATCTACGAGCAGTACTTC.